This section outlines one T cell receptor beta chain sequence together with its context. Germline assignment: CDR1 SGHVS and CDR2 FNYEAQ. Trimming shortened V by 0 bases and J by 4 bases, and 10 bases separated the two germline ends. The CDR3 loop spans 15 amino acids. Sequenced by immunoSEQ multiplex PCR; TCRdb stores in-frame clones only, minus some. This table holds tens of thousands of clones, less than 90% found once. The record originates from a study of OX40 agonist ivuxolimab in advanced cancers. The sample was CD4+ or CD8+ T cells sorted from blood, taken in a trial of the OX40 agonist ivuxolimab. The chain carries TRBV7-6 and TRBJ1-5; no clear D gene. This sequence was found in an adult with an advanced solid tumor such as melanoma, head and neck, liver or kidney cancer. The chain's CDR3 is CASSLAPGGNQPQHF. The CDR3 bases are TGTGCCAGCAGCTTAGCCCCGGGCGGGAATCAGCCCCAGCATTTT.